This entry features one T cell receptor (beta chain) sequence. What it binds is unknown. One entry per CDR3 protein, called by TCRdb with MiXCR from the reads. Among about 220,000 distinct CDR3 sequences listed, roughly 34% were seen once. Trimming took 5 bases from V and 7 from J, leaving 24 bases between them. CDR1 and CDR2 from the germline V gene are MNHEY and SMNVEV (reference sequence). The CDR3 length is 16 residues. These data belong to a study of T cell repertoires in cytomegalovirus infection. Study as a whole: Peptides in the study included HLA-C-restricted and HLA-B-restricted CMV epitopes. Signatures in public TCR beta sequences pointed to both CMV infection and matching HLA type. General study findings and limits: Public TCR beta family frequency separated CMV-and-HLA carriers, including in an independent cohort. Clonotypes of TCR beta that were HLA-C-restricted and CMV-specific dominated the ex vivo response.

This clonotype originated in a human donor in good health (CMV status not recorded). Some clones in this sample may be carry-over from other donors' samples. J is TRBJ2-7 and V is TRBV27, with D perhaps matching TRBD1 (6 bases). The sequencing used CD8+ T cells from cultured PBMCs, collected from culture after CMV antigen stimulation. Written as DNA, the CDR3 is TGTGCCAGCAGTACCTCCCGACAGGCTCCCCCCCCAGAGCAGTACTTC. Translation: CASSTSRQAPPPEQYF.